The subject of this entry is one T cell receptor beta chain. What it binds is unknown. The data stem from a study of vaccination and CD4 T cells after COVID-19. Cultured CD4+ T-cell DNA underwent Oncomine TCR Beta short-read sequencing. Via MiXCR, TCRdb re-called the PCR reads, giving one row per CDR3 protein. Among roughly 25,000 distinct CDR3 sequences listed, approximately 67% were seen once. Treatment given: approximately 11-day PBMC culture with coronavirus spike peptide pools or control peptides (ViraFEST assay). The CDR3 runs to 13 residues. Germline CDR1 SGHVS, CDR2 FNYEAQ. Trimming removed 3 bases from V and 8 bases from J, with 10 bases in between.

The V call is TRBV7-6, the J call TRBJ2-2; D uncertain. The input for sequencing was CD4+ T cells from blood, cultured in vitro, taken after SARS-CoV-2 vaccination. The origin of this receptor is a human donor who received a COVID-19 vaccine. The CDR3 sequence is CASSFRTPGELFF. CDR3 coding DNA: TGTGCCAGCAGCTTTCGTACCCCGGGGGAGCTGTTTTTT. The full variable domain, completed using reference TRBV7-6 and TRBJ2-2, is GAGVSQSPRYKVTKRGQDVALRCDPISGHVSLYWYRQALGQGPEFLTYFNYEAQQDKSGLPNDRFSAERPEGSISTLTIQRTEQRDSAMYRCASSFRTPGELFFGEGSRLTVL.